This paragraph reports one T cell receptor (beta chain). Its antigen is unknown. CDR1 is MNHEY and CDR2 is SMNVEV in the germline V gene (reference sequence). Trimming left V 6 bases short and J 10 bases short, with 9 bases between. This CDR3 is 10 amino acids long. The PCR made use of 60 Vbeta and 13 Jbeta primers. Produced via immunoSEQ multiplex PCR; TCRdb's table is partial and in-frame only. The data show under 200,000 clones, around 75% seen once. The sample originates from a study of cytomegalovirus exposure and HLA in healthy donors. Study-wide findings and caveats: In vitro checks showed that a few CMV-associated chains really do target CMV antigens. There were some V segments, including TRBV6-2 and TRBV6-3, excluded as indistinguishable. In a later analysis, 16,951 TCR beta sequences were associated with HLA alleles at 0.05 false discovery rate.

The rearrangement uses TRBV27 and TRBJ2-5; a weak D match, TRBD2 (6 bases). The TCR originated in a young man in good health and CMV-seronegative. The sequenced sample was PBMCs. The CDR3 DNA follows: TGTGCCAGCAGCCACGGGGGCCAGTACTTC. It codes for CASSHGGQYF.